This TCR beta chain was recorded in a study of tumor-infiltrating lymphocytes in primary liver carcinoma. Study background: Patients comprised men and women whose ages fell between 30 and 69 years.

Blood RNA came from unsorted whole blood; germline DNA was also extracted. This clonotype was detected many times. Reverse transcription of roughly 0.45 ug total RNA with a constant-region primer produced TCR beta cDNA. Construction of TCR beta libraries relied on three successive nested multiplex PCR rounds employing slightly modified ARM-PCR. TRBV1-TRBV30 forward and Cbeta reverse primers drove the first two approximately 10-cycle rounds. TCRdb re-called the multiplex PCR reads through MiXCR, storing one row per CDR3 protein. The sample contains around 330,000 distinct CDR3 sequences, roughly two thirds of which appear only once. Trimming took 3 bases from V and 0 from J, leaving 8 bases between them. This CDR3 contains 15 residues. The germline V gene has CDR1 SGHNT and CDR2 YENEEA.

Sequencing was carried out using peripheral blood. This clonotype was sampled from a middle-aged man with primary liver carcinoma and hepatitis B virus infection. The genes are TRBV11-3 and TRBJ2-2; the D gene is possibly TRBD1 (5 bases). CDR3 DNA: TGTGCCAGCAGCTTCTCGACAGCGAACACCGGGGAGCTGTTTTTT. This sequence encodes CASSFSTANTGELFF.